This TCR beta chain came from a study of cytomegalovirus exposure and HLA in healthy donors. In the case of this clone: Its antigen is still unknown.

Per germline, CDR1 MDHEN and CDR2 SYDVKM. Trimming pared 6 bases from V and 6 bases from J, leaving 15 bases between. The CDR3 has 14 amino acids. Study-level results: The authors confirmed in vitro that three CMV-associated chains were specific for CMV antigens. Later examination showed HLA-associated TCR beta chains had greater clonal expansion than equally common others. A later analysis revealed that TCR association rates differed between HLA loci, peaking at DRB1 and bottoming out at HLA-C. Some V segments, including TRBV6-2 and TRBV6-3, were excluded as indistinguishable.

60 Vbeta and 13 Jbeta primers were used in PCR. TCRdb's table, derived via immunoSEQ multiplex PCR, lists solely in-frame clones and lacks some. The sample records about 110,000 clones, just over 75% being singletons. The clonotype was recovered from a man aged 35-49 years in good health and CMV-seropositive. Sequencing was performed on PBMCs. J is TRBJ1-5 and V is TRBV28; the D is unclear. For the CDR3, the DNA is TGTGCCAGCAGCCCTCGGACTACGGGTCAGCCCCAGCATTTT. Its protein is CASSPRTTGQPQHF.